The sequence of this TCR beta chain was determined in a study of blood T cells in healthy people across ages. V lost 5 bases and J lost 4, with 15 bases in between. This CDR3 has 14 residues. Germline V CDR1 and CDR2: SEHNR, FQNEAQ (reference sequence). Concerning this clonotype itself: The antigen is unknown.

Primers used in a second PCR of about 7 to 11 cycles were a sample-barcoded 5' primer and a J-beta primer mix. TCRdb reanalysed the 5' RACE reads using MiXCR and keeps one entry per CDR3 protein. Among about 680,000 distinct CDR3 sequences listed, around 48% were seen once. Points from the study as a whole: Significant beta diversity loss was already apparent by age roughly 40, declining roughly linearly.

Material for sequencing was blood. The gene calls are TRBV7-9 and TRBJ2-7, with D possibly TRBD2 on 6 matching bases. This clonotype originated in a woman aged 55-75 years in good health. The CDR3 reads CASSISPGEYEQYF. The DNA for the CDR3 is TGTGCCAGCAGCATTTCCCCGGGGGAATACGAGCAGTACTTC.